This T cell receptor beta chain came from a study of cytomegalovirus exposure and HLA in healthy donors. Sequencing was performed with immunoSEQ multiplex PCR; in TCRdb, only in-frame clones are kept and a portion is missing. The sample has about 260,000 clones; roughly 91% are singletons. With respect to this clone: Its specificity is unknown. Other DNA sequences in this sample translate to the same CDR3.

General study results and limits: Rare TCR sequences predominated, though certain public TCRs were found in many donors. The study designated 150 or so TCR beta chains cytomegalovirus-associated. The classifier was said to identify cytomegalovirus status with high specificity and sensitivity.

Germline V gene sequence: CDR1 ENHRY, CDR2 SYGVKD. The ends lost 9 bases at V and 2 bases at J; junction bases unmatched: 3. This CDR3 is 12 amino acids long. This rearrangement joins TRBV10-3 to TRBJ1-2; 7 nucleotides match TRBD1. The receptor was isolated from a woman in her 30s in good health and CMV-seronegative. The sequenced material came from PBMCs. CDR3 protein: CAIEGGNYGYTF. CDR3 nucleotides: TGTGCCATTGAAGGGGGCAACTATGGCTACACCTTC.